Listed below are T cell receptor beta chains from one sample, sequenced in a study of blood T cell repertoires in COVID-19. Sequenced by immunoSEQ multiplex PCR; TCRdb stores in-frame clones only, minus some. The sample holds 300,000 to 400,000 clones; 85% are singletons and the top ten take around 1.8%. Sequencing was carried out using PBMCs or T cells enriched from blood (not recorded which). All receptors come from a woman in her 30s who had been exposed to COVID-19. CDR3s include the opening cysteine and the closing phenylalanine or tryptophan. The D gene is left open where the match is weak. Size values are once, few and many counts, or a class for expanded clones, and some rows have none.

DNA: TGTGCCAGCAGCCGGGAGCGGGCCCGCCAAGAGACCCAGTACTTC
CDR3: CASSRERARQETQYF
D: .
J: TRBJ2-5
V: TRBV3-1/TRBV3-2
size: .

DNA: TGTGCCAGCAGCTTTTTAGCGGGAGGCACCTACGAGCAGTACTTC
CDR3: CASSFLAGGTYEQYF
D: TRBD2
J: TRBJ2-7
V: TRBV7-2
size: once

DNA: TGTGCCAGCAGTTCCCCGACAATCGCTAATGAAAAACTGTTTTTT
CDR3: CASSSPTIANEKLFF
D: .
J: TRBJ1-4
V: TRBV27
size: .

DNA: TGTGCCAGCAGCCGGCGGGCCTTGACGGGAAACACCATATATTTT
CDR3: CASSRRALTGNTIYF
D: .
J: TRBJ1-3
V: TRBV3-1/TRBV3-2
size: .

DNA: TGTGCCATCAGGGGCGACTCTGGAAACACCATATATTTT
CDR3: CAIRGDSGNTIYF
D: .
J: TRBJ1-3
V: TRBV10-3
size: many

DNA: TGTGCCAGCAGCCAAAGAAATACAGGGAGCCGCAATCAGCCCCAGCATTTT
CDR3: CASSQRNTGSRNQPQHF
D: .
J: TRBJ1-5
V: TRBV21-1
size: .

DNA: TGTGCCAGCAGTTTATCAGGACAGAGTTACAATCAGCCCCAGCATTTT
CDR3: CASSLSGQSYNQPQHF
D: .
J: TRBJ1-5
V: TRBV28
size: .

DNA: TGTGCCAGTGGACAGGGGTGGTACGAGCAGTACTTC
CDR3: CASGQGWYEQYF
D: TRBD1
J: TRBJ2-7
V: TRBV19
size: .

DNA: TGTGCCTGGGATGCGGGAGTCCATGAGCAGTTCTTC
CDR3: CAWDAGVHEQFF
D: TRBD2
J: TRBJ2-1
V: TRBV30
size: .

DNA: TGTGCCAGCAGCGTAGCTAGTACAGGGCGTTGGGAAAAACTGTTTTTT
CDR3: CASSVASTGRWEKLFF
D: .
J: TRBJ1-4
V: TRBV7-2
size: .

DNA: TGTGCCAGTAGTCCTCGGACAGGGAAGGAAGAGACCCAGTACTTC
CDR3: CASSPRTGKEETQYF
D: TRBD1
J: TRBJ2-5
V: TRBV19
size: .

DNA: TGTGCCAGCAGCTTACTAGTTATTCAAGGCAATGAGCAGTTCTTC
CDR3: CASSLLVIQGNEQFF
D: .
J: TRBJ2-1
V: TRBV7-2
size: .

DNA: TGTGCCAGCAGTGGGACTAGCGGGAGCCTCAGGCGTGAGCAGTACTTC
CDR3: CASSGTSGSLRREQYF
D: TRBD2
J: TRBJ2-7
V: TRBV28
size: .

DNA: TGTGCCAGCAGGGGTCAAAGGGGTCCCACAGATACGCAGTATTTT
CDR3: CASRGQRGPTDTQYF
D: .
J: TRBJ2-3
V: TRBV27
size: .

DNA: TGTGCCACCGGAACCGCAGGGGGCACCGGGGAGCTGTTTTTT
CDR3: CATGTAGGTGELFF
D: TRBD1
J: TRBJ2-2
V: TRBV27
size: .

DNA: TGTGCCAGCAGCTTATACGCAGGGTCTTATTCACCCCTCCACTTT
CDR3: CASSLYAGSYSPLHF
D: .
J: TRBJ1-6
V: TRBV7-2
size: .

DNA: TGTGCCAGCAGCTCCGGGACACTTAACTATGGCTACACCTTC
CDR3: CASSSGTLNYGYTF
D: .
J: TRBJ1-2
V: TRBV28
size: .

DNA: TGTGCCAGCAGTTTACCAGGACAGGGTGAAAAACTGTTTTTT
CDR3: CASSLPGQGEKLFF
D: TRBD1
J: TRBJ1-4
V: TRBV28
size: .

DNA: TGCGCCAGCAGCCAAGATCGTCAGGGATTCGGCTATGGCTACACCTTC
CDR3: CASSQDRQGFGYGYTF
D: .
J: TRBJ1-2
V: TRBV4-3
size: .

DNA: TGTGCCAGCTCACCCACAGGGGGCGCAGGTCAGCCCCAGCATTTT
CDR3: CASSPTGGAGQPQHF
D: TRBD1
J: TRBJ1-5
V: TRBV18
size: .

DNA: TGTGCCAGCAGCCCTCCCCTGGACAGGGACCACCCCTACGAGCAGTACTTC
CDR3: CASSPPLDRDHPYEQYF
D: TRBD1
J: TRBJ2-7
V: TRBV3-1/TRBV3-2
size: few

DNA: TGTGCCAGCAGCCTCATGGCCGGGGGGGCAGGGGCTAGCTCCTACGAGCAGTACTTC
CDR3: CASSLMAGGAGASSYEQYF
D: TRBD2
J: TRBJ2-7
V: TRBV28
size: .

DNA: TGTGCCAGCAGCCTTTCCTCGACTAGCGGGGGGGGTAATGAGCAGTTCTTC
CDR3: CASSLSSTSGGGNEQFF
D: TRBD2
J: TRBJ2-1
V: TRBV4-2
size: .

DNA: TGTGCCAGTAGCCACGGGACAGTTATTTATAGCAATCAGCCCCAGCATTTT
CDR3: CASSHGTVIYSNQPQHF
D: TRBD1
J: TRBJ1-5
V: TRBV19
size: .

DNA: TGTGCCAGCAATTCACCCTCCTCACAGGCTAAGTACTTC
CDR3: CASNSPSSQAKYF
D: .
J: TRBJ2-7
V: TRBV7-9
size: .

DNA: TGTGCCGCCCGGCGGGGGGGCATGGGTGGGGCCAACGTCCTGACTTTC
CDR3: CAARRGGMGGANVLTF
D: TRBD2
J: TRBJ2-6
V: TRBV27
size: .